This TCR beta chain was obtained from a study of cytotoxic CD8 clonotypes in ibrutinib-treated CLL (dated by TCRdb to the early 2020s). Background for the entire study: In this cohort, 15 or so patients were treatment-naive and approximately twelve were relapsed/refractory, while fewer than 18 had unmutated IGHV. Response samples were obtained after a median of approximately eleven months of treatment, with a range of about 6 to 36 months. Cryopreserved peripheral blood mononuclear cells were obtained before treatment, at response, and at either sustained remission or disease progression. Partial responses were observed in roughly 24 patients and complete responses in 2; after a median follow-up of around 64 months, remission was maintained in approximately 15 patients and progression was observed in approximately 12. Of the approximately 86 participants in the trial, 26 had longitudinal samples available. Samples averaged 255,043 productive templates and roughly 86,000 productive rearrangements. Results the study describes overall, beyond this receptor: Sustained-remission and progressing patients did not have matched sampling times, and lymph node repertoires were not examined. An increase in clonality was observed at ibrutinib response, with clonality remaining stable during sustained remission and falling back toward baseline at progression. At baseline, clonality was higher than in age-matched healthy donors and showed a strong correlation with circulating CD8+ T-cell counts. Public clonotypes were found to be uncommon and were observed to contract or remain stable during treatment; the increase in clonality was shown to reflect expansion of private clonotypes at ibrutinib response.

This clone is classified as medium-sized (0.01 to 0.1%). The antigen it binds to is not known. There are no base qualities to consult, and no much larger clone falls within one base. On a MiSeq, deep resolution sequencing aimed for a depth between 1 in 1 million and 1 in 200,000 T cells, with each clonotype covered around 9.2x on average. TCR beta libraries were generated with the immunoSEQ hsTCRB Kit. In the paper's pipeline: The data were analyzed with ImmunoSEQ Analyzer and ImmunoSEQ Data Assistant, and V, D and J gene assignments followed IMGT definitions. Clonality, which ranges from 0 to 1, was calculated as one minus the normalized Shannon entropy of productive rearrangement frequencies. Only overrepresented clonotypes making up at least 0.05% of each patient's repertoire were included in the public clonotype analysis. Repertoires from approximately 12 age-matched healthy donors in immuneACCESS were used as clonality controls. TCRdb obtained this table from immuneACCESS and retained in-frame rearrangements with V and J assigned. These tables miss some clones; where compared with another copy, unresolved V genes account for less than half of the shortfall, and the remainder is unexplained. V, J and clone size were drawn from that table, and D and trimming were deduced from the DNA. Here the sample has roughly 29,000 clones; around 52% occur a single time. Together, the top ten hold over 4.5% of the sample.

V gives up 3 bases and J gives up 4 bases, and the segment between their germline ends measures 3 bases. The CDR3 goes from the cysteine to the phenylalanine over 11 residues. Of the read, only the CDR3 DNA is kept; its 33 bases are in frame from base 1. Reading the germline V gene (reference sequence) gives CDR1 MNHEY and CDR2 SMNVEV. About 2 micrograms of genomic DNA were extracted from cryopreserved PBMCs for TCR beta library preparation. Longitudinal blood samples from CLL patients on ibrutinib monotherapy were analyzed using high-throughput TCR beta sequencing. The patients took part in an open-label, single-center phase 2 trial of ibrutinib monotherapy.

The chain employs TRBV27 and TRBJ2-5; the D segment cannot be called with confidence. The TCR originated in a human donor with chronic lymphocytic leukemia. Source: PBMCs, taken before ibrutinib treatment. The DNA sequence is TGTGCCAGCAGTTTTCGAGAGACCCAGTACTTC. This gives the protein CASSFRETQYF.